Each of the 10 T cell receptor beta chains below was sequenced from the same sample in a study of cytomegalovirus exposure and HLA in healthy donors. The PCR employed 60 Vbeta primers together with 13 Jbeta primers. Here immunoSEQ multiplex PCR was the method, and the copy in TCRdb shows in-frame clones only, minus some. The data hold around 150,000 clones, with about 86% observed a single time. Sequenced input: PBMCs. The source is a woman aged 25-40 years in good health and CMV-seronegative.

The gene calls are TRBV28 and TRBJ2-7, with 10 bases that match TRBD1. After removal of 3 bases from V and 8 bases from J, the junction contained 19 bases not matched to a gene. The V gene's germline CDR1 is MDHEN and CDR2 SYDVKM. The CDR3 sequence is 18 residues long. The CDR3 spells CASSFSANTGTGARQQYF. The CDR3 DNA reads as TGTGCCAGCAGTTTCAGCGCAAATACCGGGACAGGGGCCCGCCAGCAGTACTTC.

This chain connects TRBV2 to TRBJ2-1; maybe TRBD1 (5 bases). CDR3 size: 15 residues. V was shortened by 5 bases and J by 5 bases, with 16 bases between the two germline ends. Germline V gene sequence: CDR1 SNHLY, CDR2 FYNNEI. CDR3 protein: CASSKGWGLNNEQFF. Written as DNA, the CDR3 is TGTGCCAGCAGTAAAGGCTGGGGCCTAAACAATGAGCAGTTCTTC.

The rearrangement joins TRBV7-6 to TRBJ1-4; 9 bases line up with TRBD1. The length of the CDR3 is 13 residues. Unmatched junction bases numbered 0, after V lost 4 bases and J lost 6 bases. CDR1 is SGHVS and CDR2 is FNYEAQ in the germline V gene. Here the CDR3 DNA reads TGTGCCAGCAGCTGGGACAGGGATGAAAAACTGTTTTTT. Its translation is CASSWDRDEKLFF.

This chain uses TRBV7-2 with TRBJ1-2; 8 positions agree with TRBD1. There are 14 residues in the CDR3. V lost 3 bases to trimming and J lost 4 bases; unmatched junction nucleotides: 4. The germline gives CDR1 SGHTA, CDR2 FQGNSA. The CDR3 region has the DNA TGTGCCAGCAGCTTCCAGGGGGCTCTCTATGGCTACACCTTC. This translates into CASSFQGALYGYTF.

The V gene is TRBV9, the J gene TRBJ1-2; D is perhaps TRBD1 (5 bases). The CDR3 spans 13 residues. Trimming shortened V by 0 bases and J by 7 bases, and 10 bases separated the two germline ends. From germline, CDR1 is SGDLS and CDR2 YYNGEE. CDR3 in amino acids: CASSVGTFGGYTF. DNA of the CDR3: TGTGCCAGCAGCGTAGGGACATTCGGTGGCTACACCTTC.

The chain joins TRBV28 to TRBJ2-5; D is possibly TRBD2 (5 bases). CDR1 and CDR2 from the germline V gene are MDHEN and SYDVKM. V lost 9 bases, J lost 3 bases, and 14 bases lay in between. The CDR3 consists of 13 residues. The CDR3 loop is CASNFGLEETQYF. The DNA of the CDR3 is TGTGCCAGTAATTTTGGACTGGAAGAGACCCAGTACTTC. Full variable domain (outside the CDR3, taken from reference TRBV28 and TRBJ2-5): DVKVTQSSRYLVKRTGEKVFLECVQDMDHENMFWYRQDPGLGLRLIYFSYDVKMKEKGDIPEGYSVSREKKERFSLILESASTNQTSMYLCASNFGLEETQYFGPGTRLLVL.

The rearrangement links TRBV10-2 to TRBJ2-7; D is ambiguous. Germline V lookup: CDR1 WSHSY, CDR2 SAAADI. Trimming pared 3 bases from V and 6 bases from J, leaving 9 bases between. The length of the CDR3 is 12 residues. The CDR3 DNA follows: TGCGCCAGCAGTGAAAATTCGTTCGAGCAGTACTTC. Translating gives CASSENSFEQYF.

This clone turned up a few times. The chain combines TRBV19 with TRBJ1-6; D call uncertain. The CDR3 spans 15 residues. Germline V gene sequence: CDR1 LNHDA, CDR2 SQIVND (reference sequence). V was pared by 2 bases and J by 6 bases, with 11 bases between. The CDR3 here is CASSILSGSNSPLHF. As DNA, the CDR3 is TGTGCCAGTAGTATACTATCGGGTAGTAATTCACCCCTCCACTTT.

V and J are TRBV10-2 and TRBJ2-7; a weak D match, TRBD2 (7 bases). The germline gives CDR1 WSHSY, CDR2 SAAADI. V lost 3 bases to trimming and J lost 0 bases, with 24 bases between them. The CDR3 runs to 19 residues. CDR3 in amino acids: CASSDKILLYRDYSYEQYF. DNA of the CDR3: TGCGCCAGCAGTGACAAAATATTACTATACAGGGACTACTCCTACGAGCAGTACTTC.

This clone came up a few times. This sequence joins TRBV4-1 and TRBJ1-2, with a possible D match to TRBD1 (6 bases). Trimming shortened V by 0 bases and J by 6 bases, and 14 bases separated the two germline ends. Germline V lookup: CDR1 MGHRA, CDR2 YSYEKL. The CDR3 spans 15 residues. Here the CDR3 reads CASSQETGGRHGYTF. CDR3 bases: TGCGCCAGCAGCCAAGAGACAGGAGGCCGACATGGCTACACCTTC.